A selection of T cell receptor beta chains follows, all from one sample in a study of graft-versus-host responses after intestinal transplantation. Clones were sequenced by immunoSEQ multiplex PCR, and TCRdb holds only the in-frame ones, with some missing. The sample lists about 64,000 clones, approximately 91% seen once, with about 1.8% in the top ten. No cognate antigen is known for these TCRs. The material was unstimulated CD8+ T cells sorted from spleen or lymph node cells, obtained before transplant. These receptors all come from a human donor who was the organ donor for an intestinal transplant. Each CDR3 is given with its conserved first and last residue. D genes are given only for firm matches. Clone sizes are given selectively: once, few, many, or a class where the clone is expanded.

d_gene: NA
abundance: NA
j_gene: TRBJ2-5
v_gene: TRBV30
CDR3nt: TGTGCCTGGAGTGCCGGGACTGGAGAGACCCAGTACTTC
CDR3aa: CAWSAGTGETQYF

d_gene: NA
abundance: once
j_gene: TRBJ2-7
v_gene: TRBV7-3
CDR3nt: TGTGCCAGCAGCTTAAACTTGCTGCACAGGGACGAGCAGTACTTC
CDR3aa: CASSLNLLHRDEQYF

d_gene: NA
abundance: medium-sized
j_gene: TRBJ1-2
v_gene: TRBV4-2
CDR3nt: TGTGCCAGCAGCCAAGATCTGCGCGGGAAGAGTGAGAGCTACACCTTC
CDR3aa: CASSQDLRGKSESYTF

d_gene: TRBD2
abundance: once
j_gene: TRBJ2-7
v_gene: TRBV6-5
CDR3nt: TGTGCCAGCAGTTACAAGACTAGCGACTACGAGCAGTACTTC
CDR3aa: CASSYKTSDYEQYF

d_gene: NA
abundance: NA
j_gene: TRBJ2-5
v_gene: TRBV7-9
CDR3nt: TGTGCCAGCAGCTCGAGACTCCAAGAGACCCAGTACTTC
CDR3aa: CASSSRLQETQYF

d_gene: NA
abundance: NA
j_gene: TRBJ2-4
v_gene: TRBV19
CDR3nt: TGTGCCAGTAGTAGCTGGGCCCTAGCCAAAAACATTCAGTACTTC
CDR3aa: CASSSWALAKNIQYF

d_gene: NA
abundance: NA
j_gene: TRBJ2-3
v_gene: TRBV30
CDR3nt: TGTGCCTCCAGCTACGGAGGGGGCACAGATACGCAGTATTTT
CDR3aa: CASSYGGGTDTQYF

d_gene: TRBD1
abundance: NA
j_gene: TRBJ2-2
v_gene: TRBV6-7
CDR3nt: TGTGCCAGCAGTCGGGACAGCCTCACCGGGGAGCTGTTTTTT
CDR3aa: CASSRDSLTGELFF

d_gene: NA
abundance: NA
j_gene: TRBJ2-7
v_gene: TRBV11-2
CDR3nt: TGTGCCAGCAGCTTAATCACTTACCATCCCTACGAGCAGTACTTC
CDR3aa: CASSLITYHPYEQYF

d_gene: NA
abundance: NA
j_gene: TRBJ1-2
v_gene: TRBV7-9
CDR3nt: TGTGCCAGCACCCCAAGCAACAGGGCCTCCTATGGCTACACCTTC
CDR3aa: CASTPSNRASYGYTF

d_gene: NA
abundance: once
j_gene: TRBJ2-1
v_gene: TRBV4-3
CDR3nt: TGCGCCAGCAGCCAAATGGGGGGGGCTGGATTCAATGAGCAGTTCTTC
CDR3aa: CASSQMGGAGFNEQFF

d_gene: NA
abundance: NA
j_gene: TRBJ1-3
v_gene: TRBV6-5
CDR3nt: TGTGCCAGCAGTGAAGGGAGCTCTGGAAACACCATATATTTT
CDR3aa: CASSEGSSGNTIYF

d_gene: TRBD1
abundance: NA
j_gene: TRBJ2-7
v_gene: TRBV29-1
CDR3nt: TGCAGCGTTGAAGATGGGGGGACAGGTTACGAGCAGTACTTC
CDR3aa: CSVEDGGTGYEQYF

d_gene: TRBD2
abundance: NA
j_gene: TRBJ2-5
v_gene: TRBV9
CDR3nt: TGTGCCAGCAGCGCGGGGACTAAAGAGACCCAGTACTTC
CDR3aa: CASSAGTKETQYF

d_gene: NA
abundance: few
j_gene: TRBJ2-7
v_gene: TRBV28
CDR3nt: TGTGCCAGCACATTTGGTACCGGGACTGTAAACGAGCAGTACTTC
CDR3aa: CASTFGTGTVNEQYF

d_gene: TRBD1
abundance: NA
j_gene: TRBJ1-5
v_gene: TRBV5-8
CDR3nt: TGTGCCAGCAGCCCCAACCCCGGGACAGGCTATCAGCCCCAGCATTTT
CDR3aa: CASSPNPGTGYQPQHF

d_gene: TRBD2
abundance: NA
j_gene: TRBJ2-7
v_gene: TRBV4-1
CDR3nt: TGCGCCAGCAGCCAAGATTGGGGTGGGCTAGCGGGGCTAGGCTACGAGCAGTACTTC
CDR3aa: CASSQDWGGLAGLGYEQYF

d_gene: TRBD2
abundance: NA
j_gene: TRBJ2-3
v_gene: TRBV27
CDR3nt: TGTGCCAGCAGTTTGTTAGCGGGAGGGGGAGATACGCAGTATTTT
CDR3aa: CASSLLAGGGDTQYF

d_gene: TRBD1
abundance: NA
j_gene: TRBJ2-7
v_gene: TRBV11-1
CDR3nt: TGTGCCAGCAGCTTAGAGGGACAGGGTACCTACGAGCAGTACTTC
CDR3aa: CASSLEGQGTYEQYF

d_gene: TRBD2
abundance: NA
j_gene: TRBJ2-1
v_gene: TRBV11-2
CDR3nt: TGTGCCAGCAGCTCGACTAGCGGGGACTCCTACAATGAGCAGTTCTTC
CDR3aa: CASSSTSGDSYNEQFF

d_gene: NA
abundance: NA
j_gene: TRBJ2-7
v_gene: TRBV27
CDR3nt: TGTGCCAGCAGCCCCAGTTTGGGTGGGCACAACTACGAGCAGTACTTC
CDR3aa: CASSPSLGGHNYEQYF

d_gene: NA
abundance: NA
j_gene: TRBJ2-3
v_gene: TRBV6-5
CDR3nt: TGTGCCAGCGCGGGATGGGATACGCAGTATTTT
CDR3aa: CASAGWDTQYF

d_gene: NA
abundance: NA
j_gene: TRBJ1-1
v_gene: TRBV11-2
CDR3nt: TGTGCCAGCAGCCGCACTGGCACTGAAGCTTTCTTT
CDR3aa: CASSRTGTEAFF

d_gene: NA
abundance: NA
j_gene: TRBJ1-1
v_gene: TRBV11-2
CDR3nt: TGTGCCAGCAGCCGGCCTCAGGGAATGAACACTGAAGCTTTCTTT
CDR3aa: CASSRPQGMNTEAFF

d_gene: TRBD2
abundance: NA
j_gene: TRBJ2-5
v_gene: TRBV4-1
CDR3nt: TGCGCCAGCAGCCAAGACAAGGGAGTAGCGGGAGTGGCGGAGACCCAGTACTTC
CDR3aa: CASSQDKGVAGVAETQYF

d_gene: TRBD2
abundance: NA
j_gene: TRBJ2-2
v_gene: TRBV5-1
CDR3nt: TGCGCCAGCAGCTTGGTAGCTAGCGGGAGGCCGGGGGAGCTGTTTTTT
CDR3aa: CASSLVASGRPGELFF

d_gene: NA
abundance: NA
j_gene: TRBJ2-1
v_gene: TRBV5-6
CDR3nt: TGTGCTAGCAGCTTGGCTACAGGGCTGGAGTTTTTCGATGAGCAGTTCTTC
CDR3aa: CASSLATGLEFFDEQFF

d_gene: NA
abundance: NA
j_gene: TRBJ2-1
v_gene: TRBV28
CDR3nt: TGTGCCAGCAGTTATGGGGGGATACGCTACAATGAGCAGTTCTTC
CDR3aa: CASSYGGIRYNEQFF

d_gene: NA
abundance: NA
j_gene: TRBJ2-7
v_gene: TRBV7-6
CDR3nt: TGTGCCAGCAGCTTTGGACACCCCTCCGGGTCCTACGAGCAGTACTTC
CDR3aa: CASSFGHPSGSYEQYF

d_gene: NA
abundance: NA
j_gene: TRBJ1-1
v_gene: TRBV5-1
CDR3nt: TGCGCCAGCAGCCAAAGCCTGAACACTGAAGCTTTCTTT
CDR3aa: CASSQSLNTEAFF

d_gene: NA
abundance: NA
j_gene: TRBJ1-5
v_gene: TRBV19
CDR3nt: TGTGCCAGTAGTTGGACGGGGAATCAGCCCCAGCATTTT
CDR3aa: CASSWTGNQPQHF

d_gene: NA
abundance: NA
j_gene: TRBJ1-1
v_gene: TRBV10-3
CDR3nt: TGTGCCACAGGCCCCGATTTGTTGAACAGGGTAGGCGGCACTGAAGCTTTCTTT
CDR3aa: CATGPDLLNRVGGTEAFF

d_gene: NA
abundance: NA
j_gene: TRBJ2-1
v_gene: TRBV7-9
CDR3nt: TGTGCCAGCAGCTTCCCGGGAGTAATAAATGAGCAGTTCTTC
CDR3aa: CASSFPGVINEQFF

d_gene: TRBD1
abundance: NA
j_gene: TRBJ1-1
v_gene: TRBV7-9
CDR3nt: TGTGCCAGCAGCTGGACAGGGGGCACTGAAGCTTTCTTT
CDR3aa: CASSWTGGTEAFF

d_gene: NA
abundance: NA
j_gene: TRBJ2-7
v_gene: TRBV28
CDR3nt: TGTGCCAGCAGTTTAGAGTGGAGCACGTCCTACGAGCAGTACTTC
CDR3aa: CASSLEWSTSYEQYF

d_gene: NA
abundance: NA
j_gene: TRBJ2-7
v_gene: TRBV5-6
CDR3nt: TGTGCCAGCAGCCGATCGCTACCCCACGAGCAGTACTTC
CDR3aa: CASSRSLPHEQYF

d_gene: TRBD1
abundance: once
j_gene: TRBJ1-5
v_gene: TRBV6-1
CDR3nt: TGTGCCAGCAGTGAACGGTGGGACAGGGGAATATATAGCAATCAGCCCCAGCATTTT
CDR3aa: CASSERWDRGIYSNQPQHF

d_gene: NA
abundance: NA
j_gene: TRBJ2-7
v_gene: TRBV13
CDR3nt: TGTGCCAGCAGCTTAGTTACAGGGTTAAACTACGAGCAGTACTTC
CDR3aa: CASSLVTGLNYEQYF

d_gene: TRBD2
abundance: NA
j_gene: TRBJ2-1
v_gene: TRBV2
CDR3nt: TGTGCCAGCAGTGAATGGCGGGAGCAGTACAATGAGCAGTTCTTC
CDR3aa: CASSEWREQYNEQFF

d_gene: TRBD2
abundance: NA
j_gene: TRBJ2-7
v_gene: TRBV4-3
CDR3nt: TGCGCCAGCAGCCCCGGGACTAGCGGTTACGAGCAGTACTTC
CDR3aa: CASSPGTSGYEQYF

d_gene: NA
abundance: once
j_gene: TRBJ2-7
v_gene: TRBV9
CDR3nt: TGTGCCAGCAGCGCCGGACTGCACTGGTACGAGCAGTACTTC
CDR3aa: CASSAGLHWYEQYF

d_gene: TRBD2
abundance: NA
j_gene: TRBJ2-3
v_gene: TRBV28
CDR3nt: TGTGCCAGCAGTTTCGTTTTGGGACTAGCGGGAGTAGTTGGCACAGATACGCAGTATTTT
CDR3aa: CASSFVLGLAGVVGTDTQYF

d_gene: NA
abundance: NA
j_gene: TRBJ1-1
v_gene: TRBV7-2
CDR3nt: TGTGCCAGCAGCTCCGGGACTTTGAATGAAGCTTTCTTT
CDR3aa: CASSSGTLNEAFF

d_gene: NA
abundance: NA
j_gene: TRBJ2-5
v_gene: TRBV9
CDR3nt: TGTGCCAGCAGCCCTCCTTCGGCTAGCGCCCAAGAGACCCAGTACTTC
CDR3aa: CASSPPSASAQETQYF

d_gene: TRBD2
abundance: NA
j_gene: TRBJ2-3
v_gene: TRBV27
CDR3nt: TGTGCCAGCAGTTGGAAGGGAAGTAGCGGGAGGGCTGGGGATACGCAGTATTTT
CDR3aa: CASSWKGSSGRAGDTQYF

d_gene: NA
abundance: NA
j_gene: TRBJ1-5
v_gene: TRBV4-3
CDR3nt: TGCGCCAGCAGCCCCAAGTCGGGGAGCAATCAGCCCCAGCATTTT
CDR3aa: CASSPKSGSNQPQHF

d_gene: TRBD2
abundance: NA
j_gene: TRBJ2-7
v_gene: TRBV5-6
CDR3nt: TGTGCCAGCAGCTCGGGGACTAGCGGCTACGAGCAGTACTTC
CDR3aa: CASSSGTSGYEQYF

d_gene: NA
abundance: NA
j_gene: TRBJ2-1
v_gene: TRBV28
CDR3nt: TGTGCCAGCAGTTTTACTTTGGTCTACAATGAGCAGTTCTTC
CDR3aa: CASSFTLVYNEQFF

d_gene: TRBD1
abundance: NA
j_gene: TRBJ1-1
v_gene: TRBV19
CDR3nt: TGTGCCAGTAGTATATGGGCGACAGGGGCCGTGAACACTGAAGCTTTCTTT
CDR3aa: CASSIWATGAVNTEAFF

d_gene: TRBD1
abundance: NA
j_gene: TRBJ2-1
v_gene: TRBV5-6
CDR3nt: TGTGCCAGCAGCTTAGGACAGGGAGCCTACAATGAGCAGTTCTTC
CDR3aa: CASSLGQGAYNEQFF

d_gene: NA
abundance: NA
j_gene: TRBJ1-2
v_gene: TRBV7-9
CDR3nt: TGTGCCAGCAGCTTAGGGCCGGACAATAACTATGGCTACACCTTC
CDR3aa: CASSLGPDNNYGYTF

d_gene: TRBD2
abundance: NA
j_gene: TRBJ2-1
v_gene: TRBV7-2
CDR3nt: TGTGCCAGCAGCATCACTAGCGGGAGGGCCAATGAGCAGTTCTTC
CDR3aa: CASSITSGRANEQFF

d_gene: NA
abundance: NA
j_gene: TRBJ1-4
v_gene: TRBV7-9
CDR3nt: TGTGCCAGCAGCTTACGCGGGTTACAAGGAAGTGAAAAACTGTTTTTT
CDR3aa: CASSLRGLQGSEKLFF

d_gene: TRBD1
abundance: NA
j_gene: TRBJ2-7
v_gene: TRBV7-3
CDR3nt: TGTGCCAGCAGCCTGGACAGGGGGTACGAGCAGTACTTC
CDR3aa: CASSLDRGYEQYF

d_gene: TRBD2
abundance: NA
j_gene: TRBJ2-1
v_gene: TRBV13
CDR3nt: TGTGCCAGCAGCCTCAGGACTAGCGGGGTTTACAATGAGCAGTTCTTC
CDR3aa: CASSLRTSGVYNEQFF